Shown below are 7 T cell receptor beta chains from a single sample sequenced in a study of blood T cell repertoires in COVID-19. Sequencing used immunoSEQ multiplex PCR; TCRdb keeps in-frame clones, though not all of them. The sample records some 93,000 clones, roughly three quarters being singletons. Material: peripheral blood. The receptors derive from a human donor in a cohort sampled during active COVID-19.

The chain joins TRBV13 to TRBJ2-7; 8 positions agree with TRBD2. Germline V CDR1 and CDR2: PRHDT, FYEKMQ (reference sequence). This CDR3 contains 12 residues. V trimming: 7 bases; J trimming: 6 bases; junction bases outside the gene matches: 5. CDR3 residues: CASKPAGVEQYF. CDR3 coding DNA: TGTGCCAGCAAACCAGCGGGAGTCGAGCAGTACTTC. The whole variable domain, filled in from reference TRBV13 and TRBJ2-7, reads AAGVIQSPRHLIKEKRETATLKCYPIPRHDTVYWYQQGPGQDPQFLISFYEKMQSDKGSIPDRFSAQQFSDYHSELNMSSLELGDSALYFCASKPAGVEQYFGPGTRLTVT.

The chain has TRBV29-1 and TRBJ2-3; D is perhaps TRBD2 (6 bases). This CDR3 is built from 15 residues. Per germline, CDR1 SQVTM and CDR2 ANQGSEA. The V end lost 0 bases, the J end lost 6 bases, and 16 bases lay between the germline ends. The CDR3 DNA reads TGCAGCGTTGAAGACGTGGGAGGAATTGGCGATACGCAGTATTTT. It encodes CSVEDVGGIGDTQYF.

V usage is TRBV6-4 and J usage is TRBJ1-2, with a weak D call TRBD1 (6 bases). The CDR3 is 17 residues long. Trimming took off 3 bases at V and 5 bases at J, with 22 bases between the two ends. CDR1 and CDR2 (germline): MRHNA, SNTAGT. The CDR3 bases are TGTGCCAGCAGTGAGAATTTTTTCGGGACACCGCTTTATGGCTACACCTTC. Encoded protein: CASSENFFGTPLYGYTF.

This chain joins TRBV19 and TRBJ2-1; 7 bases align to TRBD1. This CDR3 contains 14 residues. V was pared by 9 bases and J by 2 bases, with 7 bases of the junction left unmatched. The V gene's germline CDR1 is LNHDA and CDR2 SQIVND (reference sequence). CDR3 bases: TGTGCCAGCAAGAACAGGGGAACCTACAATGAGCAGTTCTTC. It translates to CASKNRGTYNEQFF.

V and J are TRBV14 and TRBJ2-1, with TRBD2 matching over 11 bases. The CDR3 length is 16 residues. Losses at the gene ends were 4 bases for V and 7 bases for J; bases not matched to a gene: 9. Germline-derived CDR1 and CDR2 are SGHDN and FVKESK. CDR3 loop: CASSPLGSGRGNEQFF. DNA for the CDR3: TGTGCCAGCAGCCCTCTGGGTAGCGGGAGGGGAAATGAGCAGTTCTTC.

The chain has TRBV27 and TRBJ2-7; weak D call: TRBD2 (6 bases). CDR3 length: 16 residues. Germline V gene lookup returns CDR1 MNHEY and CDR2 SMNVEV (reference sequence). The ends were cut back, 6 bases at V and 2 bases at J, with 20 bases in the middle. CDR3 in DNA: TGTGCCAGCAGACCCGGACGCGGGGTTGGAGCCTACGAGCAGTACTTC. Protein: CASRPGRGVGAYEQYF.

The chain links TRBV4-3 to TRBJ2-3; weak D call: TRBD2 (5 bases). Trimming left V 3 bases short and J 8 bases short, with 18 bases between. There are 15 residues in the CDR3. Germline CDR1 LGHNA, CDR2 YSLEER. The CDR3 nucleotides read TGCGCCAGCAGCCAGGGCCGGGGAATCGGTATTACGCAGTATTTT. Amino acid sequence: CASSQGRGIGITQYF.